This TCR beta chain was retrieved from a study of cytomegalovirus exposure and HLA in healthy donors. Study at large: The 120 or so validation repertoires used the same platform as the approximately 670 first-cohort repertoires (as reported by a later analysis).

Repertoires were generated with immunoSEQ multiplex PCR, while TCRdb's copy carries only in-frame clones and drops some. The top ten hold less than 5.5% of the sample, which has about 140,000 clones, 87% seen once. Study results and limitations: Confirmation was obtained in vitro that three CMV-associated chains are specific for CMV antigens. First-cohort TCR clusters were later found to tend to co-occur in the roughly 130 validation repertoires. Investigators reported 150 to 200 TCR beta chains as tied to cytomegalovirus.

V lost 0 bases to trimming and J lost 6 bases, with 8 bases between them. Germline-derived CDR1 and CDR2 are SGHRS and YFSETQ. This CDR3 region has 13 residues. As for this clone: Its antigen remains unidentified.

The rearrangement joins TRBV5-1 to TRBJ2-3; TRBD2 is a possible D gene (5 bases). The sequencing sample was made of PBMCs. This clonotype was sampled from a man younger than 35 in good health and CMV-seropositive. The CDR3: CASSLERWDTQYF. CDR3 in DNA: TGCGCCAGCAGCTTGGAGCGGTGGGATACGCAGTATTTT.